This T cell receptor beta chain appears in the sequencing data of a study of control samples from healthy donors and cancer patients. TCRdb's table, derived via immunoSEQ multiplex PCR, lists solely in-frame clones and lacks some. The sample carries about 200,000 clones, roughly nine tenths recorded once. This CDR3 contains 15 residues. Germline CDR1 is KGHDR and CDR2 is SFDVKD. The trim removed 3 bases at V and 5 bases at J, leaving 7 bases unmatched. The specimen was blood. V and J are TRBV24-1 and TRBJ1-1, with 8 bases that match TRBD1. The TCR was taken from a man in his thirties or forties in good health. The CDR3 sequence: CATSDGQGGRTEAFF. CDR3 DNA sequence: TGTGCCACCAGTGATGGACAGGGCGGACGGACTGAAGCTTTCTTT.